One and the same sample provided the 8 T cell receptor beta chains below, sequenced in a study of blood T cell repertoires in COVID-19. The repertoire was sequenced with immunoSEQ multiplex PCR; TCRdb's copy has only in-frame clones and lacks some. Found here are roughly 50,000 clones, 85% to 95% of them singletons; the top ten hold roughly 3.6%. Sequencing used peripheral blood. These receptor sequences come from a man over 45 with acute or convalescent COVID-19.

This chain links TRBV5-1 with TRBJ2-2, with D tentatively TRBD2 (6 bases). Germline loops: CDR1 SGHRS, CDR2 YFSETQ. The V gene lost 3 bases and the J gene lost 1 base, with 7 bases spanning the gap. This CDR3 region has 14 residues. In DNA form, the CDR3 reads TGCGCCAGCAGCTGGGGGGAGAACACCGGGGAGCTGTTTTTT. Protein sequence: CASSWGENTGELFF. The variable domain in full, with the rest retrieved from reference TRBV5-1 and TRBJ2-2, is KAGVTQTPRYLIKTRGQQVTLSCSPISGHRSVSWYQQTPGQGLQFLFEYFSETQRNKGNFPGRFSGRQFSNSRSEMNVSTLELGDSALYLCASSWGENTGELFFGEGSRLTVL.

This chain links TRBV11-3 with TRBJ2-5; 8 bases are a match to TRBD1. Trimming took 3 bases from V and 4 from J; bases not matched to a gene: 7. The germline CDR1 and CDR2 sequences are SGHNT and YENEEA. CDR3 length: 15 amino acids. The CDR3 protein is CASSFDRGRGETQYF. DNA for the CDR3: TGTGCCAGCAGCTTCGACAGGGGTAGAGGAGAGACCCAGTACTTC.

V is TRBV5-1 and J is TRBJ2-7; 10 nucleotides match TRBD2. This CDR3 spans 16 amino acids. The germline V gene encodes CDR1 SGHRS and CDR2 YFSETQ. J was trimmed by 0 bases and V by 0 bases; bases with no gene match: 3. The CDR3 loop is CASSLVLAGHSYEQYF. The CDR3 DNA sequence: TGCGCCAGCAGCTTGGTACTAGCGGGGCACTCCTACGAGCAGTACTTC.

The chain has TRBV7-9 and TRBJ1-2; 7 bases match TRBD1. This CDR3 has 14 amino acids. V shed 4 bases and J 8 bases; nucleotides not matched to a gene: 10. The V gene's germline CDR1 is SEHNR and CDR2 FQNEAQ (reference sequence). The DNA of the CDR3 is TGTGCCAGCAGCTCAGGGAGTCAGACAGGGGGCTACACCTTC. It is translated as CASSSGSQTGGYTF.

The rearrangement joins TRBV19 to TRBJ2-2; D may be TRBD1 (5 bases). Trimming took 5 bases from V and 0 from J, leaving 16 bases between them. There are 17 residues in the CDR3. The germline CDR1 and CDR2 sequences are LNHDA and SQIVND (reference sequence). This chain's CDR3 is CASSPFTGFANTGELFF. The CDR3, as DNA: TGTGCCAGTAGTCCTTTTACAGGCTTCGCGAACACCGGGGAGCTGTTTTTT.

The chain links TRBV12-3 or TRBV12-4 to TRBJ2-5; no definite D call. The CDR3 sequence is 13 residues long. V lost 7 bases, J lost 2 bases, and 11 bases lay in between. The CDR3 here is CASILDLQETQYF. CDR3 nucleotides: TGTGCCAGCATTCTCGACTTGCAAGAGACCCAGTACTTC.

The chain recombines TRBV7-9 with TRBJ1-4, with a tentative D call TRBD1 (5 bases). CDR3 length equals 13 residues. Trimming removed 6 bases from V and 7 bases from J, with 12 bases in between. Germline CDR1 is SEHNR and CDR2 is FQNEAQ (reference sequence). CDR3 in DNA: TGTGCCAGCAGTTCAGGGTTCGCTGAAAAACTGTTTTTT. Translating it yields CASSSGFAEKLFF.

This rearrangement joins TRBV5-4 to TRBJ2-2; D perhaps matches TRBD2 (6 bases). Trimming removed 4 bases from V and 1 base from J, with 14 bases in between. Per the germline V gene, CDR1 is SGHNT and CDR2 is YYREEE (reference sequence). The CDR3 contains 16 residues. The CDR3 DNA sequence: TGTGCCAGCAGCCTCGGTGTGGGGGGGAACACCGGGGAGCTGTTTTTT. It encodes CASSLGVGGNTGELFF.